The T cell receptor beta chain described here comes from a study of blood T cell repertoires in COVID-19. Across the study: COVID-19 samples collected from the United States, Italy and Spain covered acute and convalescent phases.

CDR3 length equals 16 residues. Germline CDR1 MNHNS, CDR2 SASEGT. V lost 4 bases, J lost 0 bases, and 7 bases stayed unmatched. Assay: immunoSEQ multiplex PCR; the TCRdb copy retains only in-frame clones and omits some. The data hold 120,000 or so clones, with under 80% observed a single time. The source is a man aged 70 or older with acute or convalescent COVID-19. Sequences were obtained from peripheral blood. The V call is TRBV6-1, the J call TRBJ1-1, with 8 bases lining up with TRBD1. In DNA form, the CDR3 reads TGTGCCAGCAGTGCCGGGACAGGAACTATGAACACTGAAGCTTTCTTT. This encodes CASSAGTGTMNTEAFF.